A selection of T cell receptor beta chains follows, all from one sample in a study of PD-1 blockade in classical Hodgkin lymphoma. Here immunoSEQ multiplex PCR was the method, and the copy in TCRdb shows in-frame clones only, minus some. The repertoire holds some 43,000 clones, with around 86% as singletons. The specimen comprised peripheral blood mononuclear cells (PBMCs), sampled before the second cycle of nivolumab. These receptors came from a human donor with classical Hodgkin lymphoma. Both conserved end residues are part of each CDR3. D genes are given only for firm matches.

J gene: TRBJ2-5
V gene: TRBV7-6
D gene: NA
CDR3 protein: CASSLDIASEYTEETQYF

J gene: TRBJ1-4
V gene: TRBV6-1
D gene: TRBD1
CDR3 protein: CASSEIGQGPVGEKLFF

J gene: TRBJ1-6
V gene: TRBV7-8
D gene: TRBD1
CDR3 protein: CASSLPKTGTGSPLHF

J gene: TRBJ1-2
V gene: TRBV4-2
D gene: TRBD1
CDR3 protein: CASSQPTQGANYGYTF

J gene: TRBJ2-1
V gene: TRBV25-1
D gene: NA
CDR3 protein: CASSDRDPHDEQFF

J gene: TRBJ2-5
V gene: TRBV7-8
D gene: TRBD1
CDR3 protein: CASSWSTGGFQETQYF

J gene: TRBJ1-4
V gene: TRBV5-6
D gene: NA
CDR3 protein: CASSLRGQKEKLFF

J gene: TRBJ1-2
V gene: TRBV27
D gene: TRBD1
CDR3 protein: CASSLSGGNGYTF

J gene: TRBJ2-1
V gene: TRBV28
D gene: NA
CDR3 protein: CASSGSGEQFF

J gene: TRBJ2-7
V gene: TRBV10-1
D gene: NA
CDR3 protein: CASSQGQSYEQYF

J gene: TRBJ1-5
V gene: TRBV19
D gene: NA
CDR3 protein: CASSFDSGSNQPQHF

J gene: TRBJ2-7
V gene: TRBV5-4
D gene: NA
CDR3 protein: CASSFSGRSSYEQYF

J gene: TRBJ2-2
V gene: TRBV19
D gene: NA
CDR3 protein: CASSITGWTGELFF

J gene: TRBJ2-7
V gene: TRBV5-4
D gene: TRBD2
CDR3 protein: CASSPGGLADYEQYF